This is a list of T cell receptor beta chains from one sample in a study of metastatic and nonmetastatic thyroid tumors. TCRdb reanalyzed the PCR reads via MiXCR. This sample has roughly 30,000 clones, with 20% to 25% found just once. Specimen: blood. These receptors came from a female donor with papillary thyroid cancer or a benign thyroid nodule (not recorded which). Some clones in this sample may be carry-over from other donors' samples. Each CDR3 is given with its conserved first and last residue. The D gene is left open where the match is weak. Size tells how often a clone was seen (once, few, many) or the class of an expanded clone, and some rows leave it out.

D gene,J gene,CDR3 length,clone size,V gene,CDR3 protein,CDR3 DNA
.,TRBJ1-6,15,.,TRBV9,CSGSLSQIGSSPLHF,TGTTCCGGCAGCCTGAGCCAGATAGGGAGTTCACCCCTCCACTTT
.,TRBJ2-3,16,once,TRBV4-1,CASSLRSSFGTDTQYF,TGCGCCAGCAGCCTCCGGTCCAGCTTTGGCACAGATACGCAGTATTTT
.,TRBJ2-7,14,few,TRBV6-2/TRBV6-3,CASSYVSDHYEQYF,TGTGCCAGCAGTTACGTCAGCGACCACTACGAGCAGTACTTC
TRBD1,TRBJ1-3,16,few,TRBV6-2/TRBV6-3,CASSYTRQGGGNTIYF,TGTGCCAGCAGTTACACAAGACAGGGAGGCGGAAACACCATATATTTT
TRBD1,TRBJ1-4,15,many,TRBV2,CASSKTTGIIEKLFF,TGTGCCAGCAGTAAGACGACAGGGATAATTGAAAAACTGTTTTTT
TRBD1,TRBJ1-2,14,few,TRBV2,CASRQGDWSYGYTF,TGTGCCAGCAGACAGGGGGATTGGAGCTATGGCTACACCTTC
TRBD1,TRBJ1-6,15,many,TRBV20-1,CSAHRGRDLNSPLHF,TGCAGTGCTCACAGGGGCAGGGACTTAAATTCACCCCTCCACTTT
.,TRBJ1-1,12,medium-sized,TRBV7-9,CASSFREARAFF,TGTGCCAGCAGCTTCAGGGAAGCAAGAGCTTTCTTT
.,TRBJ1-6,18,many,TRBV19,CASSMSIEVPPFDSPLHF,TGTGCCAGTAGTATGAGTATTGAGGTCCCTCCGTTTGATTCACCCCTCCACTTT
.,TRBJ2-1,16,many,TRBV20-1,CSARDSAGPPSGEQFF,TGCAGTGCTAGGGATTCCGCCGGCCCACCATCGGGTGAGCAGTTCTTC
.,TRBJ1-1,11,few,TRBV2,CASMGDTEAFF,TGTGCCAGCATGGGAGATACTGAAGCTTTCTTT
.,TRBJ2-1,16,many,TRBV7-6,CASSPLPREYYNEQFF,TGTGCCAGCAGCCCGCTCCCCAGGGAATACTACAATGAGCAGTTCTTC
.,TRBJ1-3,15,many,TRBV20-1,CSAMVPGAAGNTIYF,TGCAGTGCCATGGTGCCCGGGGCGGCTGGAAACACCATATATTTT
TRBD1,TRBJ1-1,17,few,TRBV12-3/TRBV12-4,CASSSDRGRSMNTEAFF,TGTGCCAGCAGTTCGGACAGGGGGCGGTCGATGAACACTGAAGCTTTCTTT
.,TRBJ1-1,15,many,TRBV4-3,CASSLGLTERPEAFF,TGCGCCAGCAGCCTAGGTTTGACCGAACGCCCTGAAGCTTTCTTT
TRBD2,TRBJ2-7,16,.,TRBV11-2,CASSLVISGRFSEQYF,TGTGCCAGCAGCCTAGTTATTAGCGGGAGGTTCTCCGAGCAGTACTTC
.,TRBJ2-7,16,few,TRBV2,CASSEVWGGRVDEQYF,TGTGCCAGCAGTGAAGTGTGGGGGGGCAGGGTCGACGAGCAGTACTTC
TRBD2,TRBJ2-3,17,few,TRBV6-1,CASSEMVRSGATYTQYF,TGTGCCAGCAGTGAAATGGTACGGAGCGGGGCCACATATACGCAGTATTTT
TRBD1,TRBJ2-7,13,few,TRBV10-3,CAIGKETGNEQYF,TGTGCCATCGGCAAGGAGACAGGGAACGAGCAGTACTTC
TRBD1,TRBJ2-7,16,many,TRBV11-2,CASSSPDRDPSYEQYF,TGTGCCAGCAGCTCCCCAGACAGGGACCCATCATACGAGCAGTACTTC
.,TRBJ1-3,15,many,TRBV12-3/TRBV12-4,CASSSGVGDGNTIYF,TGTGCCAGCAGTTCGGGAGTCGGAGACGGAAACACCATATATTTT
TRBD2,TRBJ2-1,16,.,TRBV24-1,CATSAGLAGDYNEQFF,TGTGCCACCAGTGCAGGACTAGCGGGAGACTACAATGAGCAGTTCTTC
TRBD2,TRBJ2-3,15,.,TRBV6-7,CASSPSSGRADTQYF,TGTGCCAGCTCACCCTCTAGCGGGAGAGCAGATACGCAGTATTTT
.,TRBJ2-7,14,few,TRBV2,CASSLSASSYEQYF,TGTGCCAGCAGTCTATCCGCGAGCTCCTACGAGCAGTACTTC
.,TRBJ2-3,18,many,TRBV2,CASRVSGGLLLSTDTQYF,TGTGCCAGCAGAGTTTCAGGGGGACTGCTTCTTTCCACAGATACGCAGTATTTT
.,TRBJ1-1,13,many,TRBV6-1,CASSRQVNTEAFF,TGTGCCAGCAGCCGACAGGTGAACACTGAAGCTTTCTTT
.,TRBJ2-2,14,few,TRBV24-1,CATSEEPDTGELFF,TGTGCCACCAGTGAAGAACCAGACACCGGGGAGCTGTTTTTT
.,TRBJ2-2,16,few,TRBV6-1,CASSDGGELGTGELFF,TGTGCCAGCAGTGACGGTGGCGAACTAGGCACCGGGGAGCTGTTTTTT
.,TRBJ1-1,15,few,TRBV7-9,CASSSPADMNTEAFF,TGTGCCAGCAGCTCACCGGCAGACATGAACACTGAAGCTTTCTTT
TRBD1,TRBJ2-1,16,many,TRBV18,CASSPPSGQGVNEQFF,TGTGCCAGCTCACCACCGTCGGGACAGGGAGTAAATGAGCAGTTCTTC
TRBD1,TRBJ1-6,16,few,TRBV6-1,CASSEPVRGHGSPLHF,TGTGCCAGCAGTGAACCCGTCAGGGGGCACGGGTCACCCCTCCACTTT
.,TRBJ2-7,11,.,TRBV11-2,CASSLEGEQYF,TGTGCCAGCAGCTTAGAGGGCGAGCAGTACTTC
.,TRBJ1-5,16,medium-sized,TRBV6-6,CASSYSNLVKNQPQHF,TGTGCCAGCAGTTACTCGAATTTGGTCAAGAATCAGCCCCAGCATTTT
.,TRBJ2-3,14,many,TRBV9,CASSSGPFTDTQYF,TGTGCCAGCAGCTCAGGGCCATTCACAGATACGCAGTATTTT
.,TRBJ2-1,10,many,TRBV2,CASRYNEQFF,TGTGCCAGCCGATACAATGAGCAGTTCTTC
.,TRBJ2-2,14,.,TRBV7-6,CASRATGNTGYLFF,TGTGCCAGCAGGGCCACCGGGAACACCGGGTATCTGTTTTTT
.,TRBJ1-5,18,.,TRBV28,CASSFRAAGGYSNQTQHF,TGTGCCAGCAGTTTCAGAGCCGCCGGAGGCTATAGCAATCAGACACAGCATTTT
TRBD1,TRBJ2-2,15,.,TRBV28,CASSSKRQGDGELFF,TGTGCCAGCAGTTCAAAAAGACAGGGGGACGGGGAGCTGTTTTTT
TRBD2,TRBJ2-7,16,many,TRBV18,CASSGDPGGVGHEQYF,TGTGCCAGCTCAGGCGACCCGGGGGGGGTCGGGCACGAGCAGTACTTC
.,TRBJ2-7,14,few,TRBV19,CASSPTTPGYEQYF,TGTGCCAGTAGTCCTACGACCCCCGGGTACGAGCAGTACTTC
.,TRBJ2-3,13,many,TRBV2,CASSEDRQDTQYF,TGTGCCAGCAGTGAAGATCGACAAGATACGCAGTATTTT
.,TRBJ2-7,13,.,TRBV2,CASSENLRGGQYF,TGTGCCAGCAGTGAAAATCTTCGAGGAGGGCAGTACTTC
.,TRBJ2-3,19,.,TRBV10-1,CASSESKGRGRFSKDTQYF,TGCGCCAGCAGTGAGTCGAAAGGCCGGGGCAGGTTCAGCAAGGATACGCAGTATTTT
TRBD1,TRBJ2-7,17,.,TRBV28,CASSRILGQGTSYEQYF,TGTGCCAGCAGCCGCATCCTTGGACAGGGTACCTCCTACGAGCAGTACTTC
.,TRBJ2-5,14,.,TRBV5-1,CASSLVLRSETQYF,TGCGCCAGCAGCTTGGTTCTCAGGTCTGAGACCCAGTACTTC
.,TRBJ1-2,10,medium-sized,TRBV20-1,CSASTDGYTF,TGCAGTGCCTCTACGGATGGCTACACCTTC
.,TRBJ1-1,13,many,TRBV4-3,CASSQDWETEAFF,TGCGCCAGCAGCCAAGACTGGGAGACTGAAGCTTTCTTT
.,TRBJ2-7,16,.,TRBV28,CASSGERPRGRGDQYF,TGTGCCAGCAGTGGTGAGAGACCGCGAGGGAGAGGCGATCAGTACTTC
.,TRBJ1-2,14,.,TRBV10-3,CAISEQNTLYGYTF,TGTGCCATCAGTGAACAGAACACTCTATATGGCTACACCTTC
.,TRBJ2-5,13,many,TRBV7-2,CASTRRTQETQYF,TGTGCCAGCACCCGAAGAACGCAAGAGACCCAGTACTTC
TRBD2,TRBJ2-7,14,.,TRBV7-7,CASSLERGTYEQYF,TGTGCTAGCAGCTTAGAGCGGGGAACCTACGAGCAGTACTTC
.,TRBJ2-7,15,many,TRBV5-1,CASSLALFGTYEQYF,TGCGCCAGCAGCTTGGCACTGTTCGGAACCTACGAGCAGTACTTC
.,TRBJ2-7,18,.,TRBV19,CASSGRTVGGQLNYEQYF,TGTGCCAGTAGTGGACGAACCGTCGGGGGCCAACTAAATTACGAGCAGTACTTC
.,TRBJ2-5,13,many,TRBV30,CAWRSKREETQYF,TGTGCCTGGAGGAGTAAGAGGGAAGAGACCCAGTACTTC
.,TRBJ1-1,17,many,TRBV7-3,CASSEGYGRQWNTEAFF,TGTGCCAGCAGCGAGGGATACGGCCGACAGTGGAACACTGAAGCTTTCTTT
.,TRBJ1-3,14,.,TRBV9,CASSAQDLGNTIYF,TGTGCCAGCAGTGCGCAGGATCTCGGAAACACCATATATTTT
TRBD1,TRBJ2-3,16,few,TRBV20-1,CSASANPGQGRDTQYF,TGCAGTGCTAGCGCCAATCCGGGACAGGGCCGCGATACGCAGTATTTT
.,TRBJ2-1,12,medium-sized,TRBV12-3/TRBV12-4,CASSLVPAEKFF,TGTGCCAGCAGTTTAGTACCGGCGGAAAAGTTCTTC
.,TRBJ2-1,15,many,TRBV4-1,CASSQDGDSYNEQFF,TGCGCCAGCAGCCAAGATGGGGACTCTTACAATGAGCAGTTCTTC